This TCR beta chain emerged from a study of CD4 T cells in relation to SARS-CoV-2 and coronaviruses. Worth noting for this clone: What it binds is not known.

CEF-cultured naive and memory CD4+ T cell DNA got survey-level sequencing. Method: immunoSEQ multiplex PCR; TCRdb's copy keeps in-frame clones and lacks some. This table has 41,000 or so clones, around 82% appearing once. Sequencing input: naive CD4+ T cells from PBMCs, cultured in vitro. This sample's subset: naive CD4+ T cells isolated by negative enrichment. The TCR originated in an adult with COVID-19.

This CDR3 is CASSLTFKPVAYNEQFF. The CDR3 DNA reads as TGTGCCAGCAGCTTAACCTTTAAACCCGTGGCCTACAATGAGCAGTTCTTC. V and J are TRBV7-3 and TRBJ2-1; D not certain. CDR1 is SGHTA, CDR2 FQGTGA, per germline. The germline V and J ends were trimmed by 0 bases and 2 bases, with 14 bases remaining between them. CDR3 length: 17 amino acids. Variable domain in full (rest from reference TRBV7-3 and TRBJ2-1): GAGVSQTPSNKVTEKGKYVELRCDPISGHTALYWYRQSLGQGPEFLIYFQGTGAADDSGLPNDRFFAVRPEGSVSTLKIQRTERGDSAVYLCASSLTFKPVAYNEQFFGPGTRLTVL.